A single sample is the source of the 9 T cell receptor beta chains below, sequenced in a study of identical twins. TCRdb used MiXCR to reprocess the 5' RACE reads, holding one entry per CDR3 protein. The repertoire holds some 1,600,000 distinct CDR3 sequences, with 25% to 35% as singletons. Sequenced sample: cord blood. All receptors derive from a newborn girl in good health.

CDR3 region: CSASDRGRDTQYF. The DNA for the CDR3 is TGCAGTGCTAGCGACAGGGGGCGAGATACGCAGTATTTT. This chain links TRBV20-1 with TRBJ2-3; 10 nucleotides align to TRBD1. The J segment lost 5 bases and the V segment lost 3 bases, leaving 2 bases of the junction unmatched. Germline V CDR1 and CDR2: DFQATT, SNEGSKA (reference sequence). The CDR3 consists of 13 residues.

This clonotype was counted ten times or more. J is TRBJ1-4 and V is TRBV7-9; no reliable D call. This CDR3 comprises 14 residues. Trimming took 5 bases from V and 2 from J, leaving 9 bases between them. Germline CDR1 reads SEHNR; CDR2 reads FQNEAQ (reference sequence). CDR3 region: CASSPRTTNEKLFF. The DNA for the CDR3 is TGTGCCAGCAGCCCTAGGACCACTAATGAAAAACTGTTTTTT.

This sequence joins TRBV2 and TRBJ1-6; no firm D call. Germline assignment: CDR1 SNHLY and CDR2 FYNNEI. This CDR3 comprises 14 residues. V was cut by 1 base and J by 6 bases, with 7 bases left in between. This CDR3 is CASSEGIVNSPLHF. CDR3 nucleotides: TGTGCCAGCAGTGAAGGAATTGTTAATTCACCCCTCCACTTT.

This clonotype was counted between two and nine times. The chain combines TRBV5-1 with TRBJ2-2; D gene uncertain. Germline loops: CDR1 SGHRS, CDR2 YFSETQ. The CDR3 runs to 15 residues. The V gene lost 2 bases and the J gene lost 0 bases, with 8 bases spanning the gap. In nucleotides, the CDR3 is TGCGCCAGCAGCTTCTCACAGTCGAACACCGGGGAGCTGTTTTTT. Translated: CASSFSQSNTGELFF.

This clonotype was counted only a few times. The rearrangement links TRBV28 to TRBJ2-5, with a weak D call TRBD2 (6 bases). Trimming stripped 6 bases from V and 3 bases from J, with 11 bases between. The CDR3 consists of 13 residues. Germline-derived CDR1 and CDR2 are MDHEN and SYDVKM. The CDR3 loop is CASRLGGKETQYF. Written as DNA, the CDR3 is TGTGCCAGCAGGTTGGGCGGGAAAGAGACCCAGTACTTC.

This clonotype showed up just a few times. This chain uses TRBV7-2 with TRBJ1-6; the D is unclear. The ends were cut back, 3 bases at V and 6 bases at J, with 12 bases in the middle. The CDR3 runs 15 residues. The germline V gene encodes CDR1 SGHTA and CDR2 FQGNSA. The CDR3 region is CASSFVQTSNSPLHF. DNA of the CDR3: TGTGCCAGCAGCTTTGTCCAGACCAGTAATTCACCCCTCCACTTT.

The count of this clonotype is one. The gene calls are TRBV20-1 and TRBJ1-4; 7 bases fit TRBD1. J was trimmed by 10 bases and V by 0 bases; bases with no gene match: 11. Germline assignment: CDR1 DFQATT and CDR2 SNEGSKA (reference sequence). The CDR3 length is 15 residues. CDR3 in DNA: TGCAGTGCTAGAGAGGGGACAGCTAGCGGAGCAAAACTGTTTTTT. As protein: CSAREGTASGAKLFF.

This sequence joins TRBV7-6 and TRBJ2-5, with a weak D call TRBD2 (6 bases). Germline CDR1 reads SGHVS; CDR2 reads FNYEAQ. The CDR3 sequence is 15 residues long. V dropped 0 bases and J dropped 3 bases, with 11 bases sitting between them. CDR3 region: CASSLASSEKETQYF. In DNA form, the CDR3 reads TGTGCCAGCAGCTTAGCGTCTAGCGAAAAAGAGACCCAGTACTTC.

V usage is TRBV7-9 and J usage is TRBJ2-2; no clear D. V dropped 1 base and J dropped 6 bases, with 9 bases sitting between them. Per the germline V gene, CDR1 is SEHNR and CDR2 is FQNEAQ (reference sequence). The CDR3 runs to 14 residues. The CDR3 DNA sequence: TGTGCCAGCAGCTTAGTAGGCCCGGCCGGGGAGCTGTTTTTT. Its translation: CASSLVGPAGELFF.